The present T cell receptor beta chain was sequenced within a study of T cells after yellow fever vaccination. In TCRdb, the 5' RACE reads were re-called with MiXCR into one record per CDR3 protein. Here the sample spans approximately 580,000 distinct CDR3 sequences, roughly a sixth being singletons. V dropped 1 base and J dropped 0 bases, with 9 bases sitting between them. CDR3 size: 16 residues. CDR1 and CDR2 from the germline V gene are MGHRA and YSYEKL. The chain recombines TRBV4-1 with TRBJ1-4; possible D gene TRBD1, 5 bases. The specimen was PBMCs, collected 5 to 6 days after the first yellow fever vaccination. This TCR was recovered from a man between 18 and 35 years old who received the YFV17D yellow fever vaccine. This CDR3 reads CASSQGGRPTNEKLFF. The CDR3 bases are TGCGCCAGCAGCCAAGGGGGCAGACCAACTAATGAAAAACTGTTTTTT.